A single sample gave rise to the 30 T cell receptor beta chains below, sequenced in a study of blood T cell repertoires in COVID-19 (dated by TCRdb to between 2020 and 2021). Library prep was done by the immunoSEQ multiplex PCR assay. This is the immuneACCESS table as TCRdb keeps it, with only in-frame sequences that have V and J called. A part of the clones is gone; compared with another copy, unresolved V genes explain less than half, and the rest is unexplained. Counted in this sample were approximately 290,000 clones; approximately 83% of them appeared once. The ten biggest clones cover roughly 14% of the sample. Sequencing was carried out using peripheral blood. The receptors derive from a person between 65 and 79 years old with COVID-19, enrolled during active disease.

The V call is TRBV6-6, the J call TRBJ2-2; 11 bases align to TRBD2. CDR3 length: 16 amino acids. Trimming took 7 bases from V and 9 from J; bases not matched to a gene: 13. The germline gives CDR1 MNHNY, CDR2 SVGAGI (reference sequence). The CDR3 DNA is TGTGCCAGCACCGCACTTAGCGGGGGGGGTGGTTGGGAGCTGTTTTTT. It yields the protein CASTALSGGGGWELFF.

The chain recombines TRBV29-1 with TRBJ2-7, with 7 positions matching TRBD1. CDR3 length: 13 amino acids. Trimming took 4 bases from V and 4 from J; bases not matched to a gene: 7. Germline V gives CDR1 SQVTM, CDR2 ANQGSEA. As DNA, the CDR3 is TGCAGCGTTGCCGAAGGGGGCTCTTACGAGCAGTACTTC. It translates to CSVAEGGSYEQYF.

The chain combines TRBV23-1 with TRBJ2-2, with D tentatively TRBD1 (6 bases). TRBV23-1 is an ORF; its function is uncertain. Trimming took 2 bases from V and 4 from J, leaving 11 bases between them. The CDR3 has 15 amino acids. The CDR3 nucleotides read TGCGCCAGCAGTCAAGATAGGGGGACCACCGGGGAGCTGTTTTTT. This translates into CASSQDRGTTGELFF.

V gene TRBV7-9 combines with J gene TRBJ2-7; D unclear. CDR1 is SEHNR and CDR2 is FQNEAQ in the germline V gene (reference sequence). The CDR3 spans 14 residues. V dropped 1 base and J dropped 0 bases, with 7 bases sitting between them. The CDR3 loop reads CASSLGRLSYEQYF. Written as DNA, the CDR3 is TGTGCCAGCAGCTTAGGTCGACTCTCCTACGAGCAGTACTTC. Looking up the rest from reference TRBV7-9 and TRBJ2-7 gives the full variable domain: DTGVSQNPRHKITKRGQNVTFRCDPISEHNRLYWYRQTLGQGPEFLTYFQNEAQLEKSRLLSDRFSAERPKGSFSTLEIQRTEQGDSAMYLCASSLGRLSYEQYFGPGTRLTVT.

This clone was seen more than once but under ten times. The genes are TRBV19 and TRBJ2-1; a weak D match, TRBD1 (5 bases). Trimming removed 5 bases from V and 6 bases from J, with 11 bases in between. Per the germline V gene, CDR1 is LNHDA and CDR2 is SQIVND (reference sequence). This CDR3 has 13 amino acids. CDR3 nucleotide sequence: TGTGCCAGTAGTTCACAGGTCATCAATGAGCAGTTCTTC. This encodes CASSSQVINEQFF.

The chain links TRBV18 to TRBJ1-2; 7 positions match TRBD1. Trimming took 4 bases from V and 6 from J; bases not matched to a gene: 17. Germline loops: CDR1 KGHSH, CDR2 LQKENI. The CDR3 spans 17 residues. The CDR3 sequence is CASSLIPGTEGADGYTF. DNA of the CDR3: TGTGCCAGCTCACTAATACCCGGGACAGAGGGAGCCGATGGCTACACCTTC.

CDR3 DNA: TGTGCCAGCAGCTCAAGGCCGGGCACTGAAGCTTTCTTT. This sequence encodes CASSSRPGTEAFF. The chain joins TRBV7-9 to TRBJ1-1; D is unclear. Germline V gene data show CDR1 as SEHNR and CDR2 as FQNEAQ (reference sequence). This CDR3 has 13 amino acids. The germline V and J ends were trimmed by 4 bases and 4 bases, with 10 bases remaining between them.

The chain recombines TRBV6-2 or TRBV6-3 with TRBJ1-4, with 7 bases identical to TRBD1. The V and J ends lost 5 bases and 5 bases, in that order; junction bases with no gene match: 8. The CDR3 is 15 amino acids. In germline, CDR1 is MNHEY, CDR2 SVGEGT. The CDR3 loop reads CASSPTGQRNEKLFF. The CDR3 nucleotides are TGTGCCAGCAGTCCAACGGGACAGAGAAATGAAAAACTGTTTTTT.

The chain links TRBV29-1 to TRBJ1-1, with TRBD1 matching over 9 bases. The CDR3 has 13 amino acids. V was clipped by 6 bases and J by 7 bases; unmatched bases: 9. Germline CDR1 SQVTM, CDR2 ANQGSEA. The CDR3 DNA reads TGCAGCGTGGACAGGGGAATGGTTGGTGAAGCTTTCTTT. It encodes CSVDRGMVGEAFF.

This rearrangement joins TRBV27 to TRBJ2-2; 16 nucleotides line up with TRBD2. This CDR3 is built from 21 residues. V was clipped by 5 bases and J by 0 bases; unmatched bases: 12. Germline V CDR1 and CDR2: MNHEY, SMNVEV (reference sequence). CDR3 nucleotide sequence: TGTGCCAGCAGTCCAAGGGCATGGGGACTAGCGGGGGGGCCGAACACCGGGGAGCTGTTTTTT. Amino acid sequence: CASSPRAWGLAGGPNTGELFF.

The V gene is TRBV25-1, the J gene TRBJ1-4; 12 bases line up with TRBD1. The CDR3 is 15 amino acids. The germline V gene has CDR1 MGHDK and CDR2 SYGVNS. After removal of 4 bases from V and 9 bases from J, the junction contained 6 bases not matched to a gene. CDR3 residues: CASSAPGTGGQKLFF. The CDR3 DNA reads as TGTGCCAGCAGTGCCCCCGGGACAGGGGGCCAAAAACTGTTTTTT.

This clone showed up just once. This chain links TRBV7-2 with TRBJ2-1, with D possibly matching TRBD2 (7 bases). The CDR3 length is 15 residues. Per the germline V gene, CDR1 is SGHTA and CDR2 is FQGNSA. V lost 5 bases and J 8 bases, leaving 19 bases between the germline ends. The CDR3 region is CASSDLGGAVDEQFF. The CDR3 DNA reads TGTGCCAGCAGCGACCTGGGGGGGGCTGTTGATGAGCAGTTCTTC.

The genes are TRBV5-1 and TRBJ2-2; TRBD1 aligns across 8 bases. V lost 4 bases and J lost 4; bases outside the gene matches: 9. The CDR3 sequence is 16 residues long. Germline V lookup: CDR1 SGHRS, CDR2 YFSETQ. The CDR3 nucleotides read TGCGCCAGCAGCCCTCGCGGACAGGGCGGCACCGGGGAGCTGTTTTTT. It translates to CASSPRGQGGTGELFF.

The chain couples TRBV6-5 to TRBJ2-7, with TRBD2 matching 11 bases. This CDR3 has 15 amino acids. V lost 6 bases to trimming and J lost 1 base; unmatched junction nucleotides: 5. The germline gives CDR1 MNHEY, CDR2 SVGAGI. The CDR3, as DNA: TGTGCCAGCAGGGATAGCGGGAGGGGATCCTACGAGCAGTACTTC. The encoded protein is CASRDSGRGSYEQYF.

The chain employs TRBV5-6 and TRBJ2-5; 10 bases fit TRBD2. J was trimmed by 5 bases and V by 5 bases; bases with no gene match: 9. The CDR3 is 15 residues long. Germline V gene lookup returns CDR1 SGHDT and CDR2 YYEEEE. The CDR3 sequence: CASSMGLAGAETQYF. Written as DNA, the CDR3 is TGTGCCAGCAGTATGGGGCTAGCGGGAGCCGAGACCCAGTACTTC.

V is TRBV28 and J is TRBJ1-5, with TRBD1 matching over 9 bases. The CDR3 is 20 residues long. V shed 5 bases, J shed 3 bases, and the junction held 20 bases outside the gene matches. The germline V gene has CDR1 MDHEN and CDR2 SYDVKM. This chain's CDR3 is CASSPTWGRTDRGYNQPQHF. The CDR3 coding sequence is TGTGCCAGCAGTCCCACCTGGGGGAGGACGGACAGGGGTTACAATCAGCCCCAGCATTTT.

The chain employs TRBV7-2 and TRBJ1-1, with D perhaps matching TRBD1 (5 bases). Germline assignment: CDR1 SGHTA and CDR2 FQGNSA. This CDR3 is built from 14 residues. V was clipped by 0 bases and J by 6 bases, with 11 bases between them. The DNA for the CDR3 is TGTGCCAGCAGCTTAGCTAGGGGTGGCGCTGAAGCTTTCTTT. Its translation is CASSLARGGAEAFF.

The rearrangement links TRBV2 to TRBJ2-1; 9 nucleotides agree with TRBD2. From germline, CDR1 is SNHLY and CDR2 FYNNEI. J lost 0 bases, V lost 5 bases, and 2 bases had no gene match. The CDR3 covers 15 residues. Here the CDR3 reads CASSISGSSYNEQFF. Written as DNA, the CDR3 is TGTGCCAGCAGTATTAGCGGGAGCTCCTACAATGAGCAGTTCTTC.

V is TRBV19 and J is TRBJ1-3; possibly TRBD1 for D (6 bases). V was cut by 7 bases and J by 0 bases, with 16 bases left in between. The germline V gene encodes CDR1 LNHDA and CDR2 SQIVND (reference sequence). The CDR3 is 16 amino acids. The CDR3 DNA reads TGTGCCAGTACCGGGACATCCAGAGGCTCTGGAAACACCATATATTTT. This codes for CASTGTSRGSGNTIYF.

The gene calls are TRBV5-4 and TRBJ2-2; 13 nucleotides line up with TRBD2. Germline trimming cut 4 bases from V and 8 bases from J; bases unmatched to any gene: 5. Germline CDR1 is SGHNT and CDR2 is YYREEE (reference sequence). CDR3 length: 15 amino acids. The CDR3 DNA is TGTGCCAGCAGCCGGACTAGCGGGGGTCTGGGGGAGCTGTTTTTT. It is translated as CASSRTSGGLGELFF.

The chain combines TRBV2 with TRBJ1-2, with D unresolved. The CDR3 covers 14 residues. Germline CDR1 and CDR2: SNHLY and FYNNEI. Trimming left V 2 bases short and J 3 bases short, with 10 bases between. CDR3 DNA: TGTGCCAGCAGTGAATCCCCCAGCGACTATGGCTACACCTTC. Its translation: CASSESPSDYGYTF.

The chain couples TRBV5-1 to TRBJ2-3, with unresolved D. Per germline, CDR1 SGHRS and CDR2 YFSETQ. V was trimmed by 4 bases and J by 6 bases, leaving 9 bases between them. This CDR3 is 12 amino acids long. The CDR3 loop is CASSPSLDTQYF. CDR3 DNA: TGCGCCAGCAGCCCCTCTTTGGATACGCAGTATTTT.

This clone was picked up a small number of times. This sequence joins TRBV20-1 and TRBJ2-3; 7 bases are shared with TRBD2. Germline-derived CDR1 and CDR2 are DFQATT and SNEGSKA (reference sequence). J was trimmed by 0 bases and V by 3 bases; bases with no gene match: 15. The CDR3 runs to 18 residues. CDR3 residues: CSASRASGGMSSTDTQYF. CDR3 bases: TGCAGTGCTAGTCGCGCTAGCGGCGGAATGTCTAGCACAGATACGCAGTATTTT.

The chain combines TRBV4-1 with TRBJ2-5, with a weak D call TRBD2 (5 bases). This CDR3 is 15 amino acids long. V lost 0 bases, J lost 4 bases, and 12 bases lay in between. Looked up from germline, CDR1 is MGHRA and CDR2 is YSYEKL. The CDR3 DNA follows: TGCGCCAGCAGCCAAGATTTGCGAGGGTTAGAGACCCAGTACTTC. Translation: CASSQDLRGLETQYF.

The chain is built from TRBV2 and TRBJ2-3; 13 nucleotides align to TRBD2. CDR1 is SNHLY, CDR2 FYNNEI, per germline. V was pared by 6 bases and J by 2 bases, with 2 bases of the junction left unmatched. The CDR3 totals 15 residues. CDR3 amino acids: CASRGLAGATDTQYF. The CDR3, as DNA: TGTGCCAGCAGAGGACTAGCGGGGGCCACAGATACGCAGTATTTT.

CDR3: CASSRTEVHGYTF. The CDR3 nucleotides are TGTGCCAGCAGCCGGACAGAGGTCCATGGCTACACCTTC. The V and J genes are TRBV7-2 and TRBJ1-2; a weak D match, TRBD1 (6 bases). Germline CDR1 reads SGHTA; CDR2 reads FQGNSA. There are 13 residues in the CDR3. Trimming removed 5 bases from V and 6 bases from J, with 13 bases in between.

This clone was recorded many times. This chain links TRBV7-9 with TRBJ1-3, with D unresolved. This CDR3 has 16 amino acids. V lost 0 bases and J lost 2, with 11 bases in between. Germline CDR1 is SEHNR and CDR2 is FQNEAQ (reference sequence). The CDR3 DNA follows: TGTGCCAGCAGCTTAGCGTCCGGGATAGCTGGAAACACCATATATTTT. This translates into CASSLASGIAGNTIYF. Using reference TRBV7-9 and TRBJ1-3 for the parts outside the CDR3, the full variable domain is DTGVSQNPRHKITKRGQNVTFRCDPISEHNRLYWYRQTLGQGPEFLTYFQNEAQLEKSRLLSDRFSAERPKGSFSTLEIQRTEQGDSAMYLCASSLASGIAGNTIYFGEGSWLTVV.

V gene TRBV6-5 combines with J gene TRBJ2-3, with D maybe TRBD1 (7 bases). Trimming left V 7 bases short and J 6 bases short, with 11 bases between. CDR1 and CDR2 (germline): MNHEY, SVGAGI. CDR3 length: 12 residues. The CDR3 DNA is TGTGCCAGCACACCAGGGGGGGATACGCAGTATTTT. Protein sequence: CASTPGGDTQYF.

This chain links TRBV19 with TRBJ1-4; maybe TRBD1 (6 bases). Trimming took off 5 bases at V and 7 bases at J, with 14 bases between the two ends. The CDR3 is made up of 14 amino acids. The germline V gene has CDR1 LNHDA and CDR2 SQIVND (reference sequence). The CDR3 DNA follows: TGTGCCAGTAGTGACCAGGGGTTAGGTGAAAAACTGTTTTTT. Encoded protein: CASSDQGLGEKLFF.

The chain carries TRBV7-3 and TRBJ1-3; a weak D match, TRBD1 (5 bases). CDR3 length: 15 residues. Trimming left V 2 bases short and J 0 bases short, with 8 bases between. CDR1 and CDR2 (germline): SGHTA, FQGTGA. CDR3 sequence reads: CASSLSGPSGNTIYF. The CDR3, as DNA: TGTGCCAGCAGCTTATCAGGGCCCTCTGGAAACACCATATATTTT.